The 26 T cell receptor beta chains presented below share a single source sample, sequenced in a study of blood T cell repertoires in COVID-19. Repertoires were generated with immunoSEQ multiplex PCR, while TCRdb's copy carries only in-frame clones and drops some. The repertoire consists of approximately 170,000 clones, with roughly 84% occurring once and the leading ten covering 6.5% to 7.5%. The sample consisted of peripheral blood. Source of these receptors: a man older than 75 with COVID-19, enrolled during active disease.

The chain carries TRBV18 and TRBJ2-3; D possibly corresponds to TRBD1 (5 bases). Germline V lookup: CDR1 KGHSH, CDR2 LQKENI. V lost 3 bases and J lost 0, with 10 bases in between. This CDR3 has 15 residues. CDR3 in amino acids: CASSPETVSTDTQYF. CDR3 bases: TGTGCCAGCTCACCGGAGACAGTTAGCACAGATACGCAGTATTTT. The complete variable domain, with remaining parts taken from reference TRBV18 and TRBJ2-3, reads NAGVMQNPRHLVRRRGQEARLRCSPMKGHSHVYWYRQLPEEGLKFMVYLQKENIIDESGMPKERFSAEFPKEGPSILRIQQVVRGDSAAYFCASSPETVSTDTQYFGPGTRLTVL.

The table lists this clone with a count of one. This chain connects TRBV10-3 to TRBJ1-2; 9 bases agree with TRBD1. The germline gives CDR1 ENHRY, CDR2 SYGVKD. V gave up 6 bases and J gave up 6 bases; unmatched junction bases: 5. The CDR3 length is 13 residues. In DNA, the CDR3 is TGTGCCATCAGCTTGGGACAGGGAGATGGCTACACCTTC. Amino acids: CAISLGQGDGYTF.

The chain has TRBV5-1 and TRBJ1-4; no firm D call. The CDR3 extends over 14 amino acids. Trimming removed 2 bases at V and 0 bases at J, with 5 bases between. Germline V gene sequence: CDR1 SGHRS, CDR2 YFSETQ. The CDR3 nucleotides read TGCGCCAGCAGCTTTACGGCAACTAATGAAAAACTGTTTTTT. Protein product: CASSFTATNEKLFF.

The J gene is TRBJ1-5, the V gene TRBV4-3, with D uncertain. The germline CDR1 and CDR2 sequences are LGHNA and YSLEER. V was shortened by 4 bases and J by 1 base, with 17 bases between the two germline ends. The CDR3 is 17 amino acids. The CDR3 coding sequence is TGCGCCAGCAGCCCCCAGTTGATCCGAGGGAGCAATCAGCCCCAGCATTTT. It translates to CASSPQLIRGSNQPQHF.

The chain links TRBV18 to TRBJ1-2; 7 bases match TRBD1. The V segment lost 3 bases and the J segment 2 bases; nucleotides outside the gene matches: 6. The germline V gene encodes CDR1 KGHSH and CDR2 LQKENI. The CDR3 has 15 residues. The CDR3 sequence is CASSPLTGNNYGYTF. CDR3 bases: TGTGCCAGCTCACCCCTGACAGGGAACAACTATGGCTACACCTTC.

This chain links TRBV20-1 with TRBJ1-3; no clear D. Trimming pared 3 bases from V and 4 bases from J, leaving 13 bases between. Germline V gene data show CDR1 as DFQATT and CDR2 as SNEGSKA (reference sequence). The CDR3 totals 14 residues. CDR3 region: CSASMESSGNTIYF. CDR3 in DNA: TGCAGTGCTAGTATGGAGTCATCCGGAAACACCATATATTTT.

The chain is built from TRBV19 and TRBJ1-2, with 7 bases lining up with TRBD1. V shed 8 bases, J shed 6 bases, and the junction held 9 bases outside the gene matches. Germline V gives CDR1 LNHDA, CDR2 SQIVND (reference sequence). The CDR3 loop spans 13 amino acids. The CDR3, as DNA: TGTGCCAGTCAATCGAGGGGGCGGCATGGCTACACCTTC. Translation gives CASQSRGRHGYTF.

V is TRBV4-1 and J is TRBJ2-7, with D tentatively TRBD2 (6 bases). Trimming pared 1 base from V and 9 bases from J, leaving 13 bases between. This CDR3 contains 13 residues. Germline V gene sequence: CDR1 MGHRA, CDR2 YSYEKL. CDR3 nucleotide sequence: TGCGCCAGCAGCCAAGGACTAGATCCCTTGCAGTACTTC. As protein: CASSQGLDPLQYF.

The chain recombines TRBV29-1 with TRBJ2-1; 8 bases map to TRBD1. Germline V gene lookup returns CDR1 SQVTM and CDR2 ANQGSEA. The length of the CDR3 is 17 residues. V was clipped by 3 bases and J by 7 bases; unmatched bases: 17. CDR3 bases: TGCAGCGTTGACGTCTTCTGGCTCGGGACAGGAGTTAATGAGCAGTTCTTC. Its protein is CSVDVFWLGTGVNEQFF.

The gene calls are TRBV5-4 and TRBJ2-1; tentatively, D is TRBD1 (5 bases). V was shortened by 5 bases and J by 7 bases, with 10 bases between the two germline ends. The CDR3 sequence is 12 residues long. The germline V gene has CDR1 SGHNT and CDR2 YYREEE (reference sequence). CDR3 loop: CASSRQWNEQFF. In DNA form, the CDR3 reads TGTGCCAGCAGTCGACAGTGGAATGAGCAGTTCTTC.

This clone was counted only a few times. The rearrangement links TRBV24-1 to TRBJ1-2, with a possible D match to TRBD1 (5 bases). Germline CDR1 is KGHDR and CDR2 is SFDVKD. CDR3 length: 15 amino acids. V shed 5 bases and J shed 2 bases, with 14 bases lying between them. Here the CDR3 reads CATSAGPQGNYGYTF. CDR3 DNA: TGTGCCACCAGTGCCGGGCCCCAGGGAAACTATGGCTACACCTTC.

About this clone itself: The same CDR3 also results from other DNA sequences found in this sample. The chain employs TRBV12-5 and TRBJ1-5; D remains unclear. This CDR3 has 16 amino acids. The V end lost 6 bases, the J end lost 3 bases, and 18 bases lay between the germline ends. The germline V gene has CDR1 LGHNT and CDR2 FRNRAP. CDR3 sequence reads: CASGPHHTGDNQPQHF. Written as DNA, the CDR3 is TGTGCTAGTGGCCCTCATCATACGGGTGACAATCAGCCCCAGCATTTT.

This clone has more than one count but fewer than ten. The chain joins TRBV20-1 to TRBJ1-1; D not certain. The CDR3 length is 11 residues. Germline CDR1 DFQATT, CDR2 SNEGSKA (reference sequence). The V gene lost 6 bases and the J gene lost 3 bases, with 8 bases spanning the gap. CDR3 coding DNA: TGCAGTGCGAGGGATGACACTGAAGCTTTCTTT. It yields the protein CSARDDTEAFF.

The chain recombines TRBV20-1 with TRBJ1-5; D might be TRBD1 (6 bases). Germline V lookup: CDR1 DFQATT, CDR2 SNEGSKA (reference sequence). The CDR3 has 17 residues. The V end lost 3 bases, the J end lost 0 bases, and 18 bases lay between the germline ends. CDR3 DNA: TGCAGTGCTAGTACGGCAGGGGAACTATATAGCAATCAGCCCCAGCATTTT. It codes for CSASTAGELYSNQPQHF.

The CDR3 spells CASSLTGDVGRYGYTF. The CDR3 DNA reads as TGTGCCAGCAGCTTAACCGGGGATGTAGGGAGGTATGGCTACACCTTC. The chain has TRBV7-9 and TRBJ1-2; D unclear. Germline assignment: CDR1 SEHNR and CDR2 FQNEAQ (reference sequence). The V and J ends lost 2 bases and 5 bases respectively, with 18 bases between them. The CDR3 length is 16 residues.

The rearrangement joins TRBV10-3 to TRBJ2-7; 7 bases align to TRBD2. V lost 5 bases, J lost 6 bases, and 10 bases stayed unmatched. The CDR3 consists of 14 residues. The germline V gene has CDR1 ENHRY and CDR2 SYGVKD. CDR3 nucleotides: TGTGCCATCAGTCCCGGGACTACCTCCCGCGAGCAGTACTTC. Its translation is CAISPGTTSREQYF.

The chain recombines TRBV11-3 with TRBJ2-2; TRBD1 matches at 8 bases. Trimming removed 2 bases from V and 6 bases from J; junction bases left unmatched: 2. Looked up from germline, CDR1 is SGHNT and CDR2 is YENEEA. There are 14 residues in the CDR3. This CDR3 reads CASSLSRGPGELFF. The CDR3 DNA reads TGTGCCAGCAGCTTAAGCAGGGGGCCCGGGGAGCTGTTTTTT.

CDR3 region: CASSLTGSEKLFF. Here the CDR3 DNA reads TGTGCCAGCAGTTTAACAGGGTCAGAAAAACTGTTTTTT. The rearrangement uses TRBV28 and TRBJ1-4; D is perhaps TRBD1 (6 bases). The CDR3 contains 13 residues. Trimming left V 2 bases short and J 8 bases short, with 9 bases between. The germline gives CDR1 MDHEN, CDR2 SYDVKM.

The CDR3 DNA reads TGTGCCAGCAGTGAAAGGGGTCGACAGCCCCAGCATTTT. It yields the protein CASSERGRQPQHF. The chain joins TRBV6-1 to TRBJ1-5; D might be TRBD1 (5 bases). V was trimmed by 2 bases and J by 7 bases, leaving 9 bases between them. Per the germline V gene, CDR1 is MNHNS and CDR2 is SASEGT. This CDR3 comprises 13 residues.

The J gene is TRBJ2-5, the V gene TRBV24-1, with 9 bases matching TRBD1. Germline lookup yields CDR1 KGHDR and CDR2 SFDVKD. Unmatched junction bases numbered 8, after V lost 3 bases and J lost 4 bases. The CDR3 totals 16 residues. The CDR3 sequence is CATSDPADRGVETQYF. For the CDR3, the DNA is TGTGCCACCAGTGATCCGGCGGACAGGGGAGTAGAGACCCAGTACTTC.

The chain has TRBV27 and TRBJ2-3; 8 positions agree with TRBD2. The CDR3 has 12 residues. Germline-derived CDR1 and CDR2 are MNHEY and SMNVEV (reference sequence). After removal of 6 bases from V and 15 bases from J, the junction contained 11 bases not matched to a gene. Here the CDR3 DNA reads TGTGCCAGCAGCCACGGGGGGGCGGGTTGCTATTTT. This encodes CASSHGGAGCYF.

The chain joins TRBV7-2 to TRBJ1-2, with 9 bases aligning to TRBD1. Germline values: CDR1 SGHTA, CDR2 FQGNSA. This CDR3 region has 15 residues. Trimming cost V 1 base and J 7 bases; bases outside gene matches: 7. Here the CDR3 DNA reads TGTGCCAGCAGCTTAGTTAGGACAGGGGCTTTTGGCTACACCTTC. Its translation: CASSLVRTGAFGYTF. The entire variable domain, with the rest obtained from reference TRBV7-2 and TRBJ1-2, is as follows: GAGVSQSPSNKVTEKGKDVELRCDPISGHTALYWYRQSLGQGLEFLIYFQGNSAPDKSGLPSDRFSAERTGGSVSTLTIQRTQQEDSAVYLCASSLVRTGAFGYTFGSGTRLTVV.

The V gene is TRBV5-1, the J gene TRBJ2-7; 7 bases fit TRBD1. Trimming took 3 bases from V and 6 from J; bases not matched to a gene: 6. The CDR3 is 13 residues long. Germline-derived CDR1 and CDR2 are SGHRS and YFSETQ. The CDR3 loop reads CASSSNTGAEQYF. CDR3 nucleotide sequence: TGCGCCAGCAGCTCAAATACAGGGGCCGAGCAGTACTTC.

This chain joins TRBV18 and TRBJ1-5, with 10 nucleotides matching TRBD1. CDR3 length: 18 amino acids. CDR1 is KGHSH, CDR2 LQKENI, per germline. Trimming removed 1 base from V and 6 bases from J; junction bases left unmatched: 12. DNA for the CDR3: TGTGCCAGCTCACCACTTCCGAGACAGGGGGCGGGTGGTCAGCCCCAGCATTTT. Translated, it gives CASSPLPRQGAGGQPQHF.

Here the CDR3 reads CAISDRGNEKLFF. CDR3 nucleotide sequence: TGTGCCATCAGCGACAGGGGGAATGAAAAACTGTTTTTT. This sequence joins TRBV10-3 and TRBJ1-4, with 9 bases identical to TRBD1. Germline V gene data show CDR1 as ENHRY and CDR2 as SYGVKD. The CDR3 runs 13 residues. V shed 6 bases, J shed 5 bases, and the junction held 1 base outside the gene matches.

The chain carries TRBV4-3 and TRBJ2-7, with 9 bases that match TRBD2. J gave up 4 bases and V 0 bases, and 4 bases lay outside the gene matches. The CDR3 loop spans 15 amino acids. CDR1 and CDR2 from the germline V gene are LGHNA and YSLEER. The CDR3 coding sequence is TGCGCCAGCAGCCAAGATCTGCTAGCGGGGTACGAGCAGTACTTC. Translated, it gives CASSQDLLAGYEQYF.